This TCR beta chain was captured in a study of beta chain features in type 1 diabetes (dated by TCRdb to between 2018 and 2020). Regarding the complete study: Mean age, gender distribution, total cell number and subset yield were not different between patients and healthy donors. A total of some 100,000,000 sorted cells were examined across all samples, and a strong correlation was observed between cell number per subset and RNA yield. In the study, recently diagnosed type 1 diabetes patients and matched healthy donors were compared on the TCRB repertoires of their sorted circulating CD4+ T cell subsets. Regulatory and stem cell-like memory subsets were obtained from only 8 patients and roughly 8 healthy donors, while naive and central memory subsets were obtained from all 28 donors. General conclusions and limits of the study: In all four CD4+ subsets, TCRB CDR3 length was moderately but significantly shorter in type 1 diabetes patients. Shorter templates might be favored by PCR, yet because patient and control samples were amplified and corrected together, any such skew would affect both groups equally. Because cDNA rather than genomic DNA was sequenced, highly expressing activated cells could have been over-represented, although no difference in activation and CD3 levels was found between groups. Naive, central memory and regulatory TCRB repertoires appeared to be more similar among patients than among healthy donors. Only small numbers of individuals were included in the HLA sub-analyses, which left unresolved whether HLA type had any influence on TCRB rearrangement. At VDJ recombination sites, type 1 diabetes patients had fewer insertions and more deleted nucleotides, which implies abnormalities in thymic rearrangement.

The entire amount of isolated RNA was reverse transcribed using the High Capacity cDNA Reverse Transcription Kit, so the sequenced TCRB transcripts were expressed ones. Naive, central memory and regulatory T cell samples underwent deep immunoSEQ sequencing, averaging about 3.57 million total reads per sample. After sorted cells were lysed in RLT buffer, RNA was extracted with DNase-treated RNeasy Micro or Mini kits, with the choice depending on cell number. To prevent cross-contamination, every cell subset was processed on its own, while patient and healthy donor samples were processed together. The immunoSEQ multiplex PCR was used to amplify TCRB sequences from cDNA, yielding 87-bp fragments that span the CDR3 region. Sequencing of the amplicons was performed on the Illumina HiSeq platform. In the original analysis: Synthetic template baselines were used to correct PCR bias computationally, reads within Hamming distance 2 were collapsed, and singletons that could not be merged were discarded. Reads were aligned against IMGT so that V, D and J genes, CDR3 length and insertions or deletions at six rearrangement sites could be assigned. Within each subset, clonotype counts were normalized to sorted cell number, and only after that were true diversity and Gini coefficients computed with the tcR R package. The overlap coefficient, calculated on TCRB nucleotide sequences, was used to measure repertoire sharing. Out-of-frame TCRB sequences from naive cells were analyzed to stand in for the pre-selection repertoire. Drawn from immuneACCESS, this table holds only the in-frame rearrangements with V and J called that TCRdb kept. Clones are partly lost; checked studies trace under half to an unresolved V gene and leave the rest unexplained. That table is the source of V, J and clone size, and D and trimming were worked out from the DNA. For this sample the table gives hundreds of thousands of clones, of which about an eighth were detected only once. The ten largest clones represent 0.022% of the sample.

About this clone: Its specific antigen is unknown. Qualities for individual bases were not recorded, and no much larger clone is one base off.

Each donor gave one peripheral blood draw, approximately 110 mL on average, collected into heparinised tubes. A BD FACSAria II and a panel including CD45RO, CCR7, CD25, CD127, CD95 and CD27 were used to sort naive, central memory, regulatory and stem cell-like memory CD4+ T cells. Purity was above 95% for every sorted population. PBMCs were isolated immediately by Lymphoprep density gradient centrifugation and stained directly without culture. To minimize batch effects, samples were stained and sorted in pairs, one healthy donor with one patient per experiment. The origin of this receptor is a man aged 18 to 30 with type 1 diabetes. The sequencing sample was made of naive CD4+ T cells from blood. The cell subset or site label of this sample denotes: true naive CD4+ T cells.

The CDR3 in this case is CASSVSEIKAYEQYF. The sequence in DNA is TGTGCCAGTAGTGTCTCCGAAATTAAGGCCTACGAGCAGTACTTC. The receptor chain draws on TRBV19 and TRBJ2-7, with an unclear D gene assignment. At the junction V is shortened by 5 bases and J by 2 bases, with 16 bases in between. Its CDR3 holds 15 amino acids, cysteine through phenylalanine. The kept DNA is CDR3 alone, 45 bases in frame from the first base. From a lookup of the germline V gene (reference sequence), CDR1 and CDR2 are LNHDA and SQIVND.